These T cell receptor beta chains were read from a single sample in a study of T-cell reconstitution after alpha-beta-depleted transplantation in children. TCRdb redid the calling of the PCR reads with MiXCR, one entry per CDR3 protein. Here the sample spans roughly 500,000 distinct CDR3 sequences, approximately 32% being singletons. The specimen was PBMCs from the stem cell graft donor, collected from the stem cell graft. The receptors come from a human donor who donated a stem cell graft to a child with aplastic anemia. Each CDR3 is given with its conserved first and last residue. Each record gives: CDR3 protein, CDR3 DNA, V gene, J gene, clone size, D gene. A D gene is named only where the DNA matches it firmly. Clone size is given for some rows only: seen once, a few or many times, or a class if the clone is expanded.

CDR3: CASSYETNSYEQYF; DNA: TGTGCCAGCAGTTACGAGACTAACAGCTACGAGCAGTACTTC; V: TRBV6-2/TRBV6-3; J: TRBJ2-7; size: many; D: NA
CDR3: CASSEGAGGYTF; DNA: TGTGCCAGCAGTGAAGGAGCTGGCGGCTACACCTTC; V: TRBV6-1; J: TRBJ1-2; size: few; D: NA
CDR3: CSVEEGQGVSNVLTF; DNA: TGCAGCGTTGAAGAAGGACAGGGGGTGTCCAACGTCCTGACTTTC; V: TRBV29-1; J: TRBJ2-6; size: few; D: TRBD1
CDR3: CASSRALATEGTQYF; DNA: TGTGCCAGCAGCCGGGCGCTAGCCACCGAGGGGACCCAGTACTTC; V: TRBV7-8; J: TRBJ2-5; size: NA; D: NA
CDR3: CSGGDRGSETQYF; DNA: TGCAGCGGGGGGGACAGGGGATCAGAGACCCAGTACTTC; V: TRBV29-1; J: TRBJ2-5; size: few; D: TRBD1
CDR3: CASSETSGSQDNEQFF; DNA: TGTGCCAGCAGCGAAACGAGCGGGAGTCAAGACAATGAGCAGTTCTTC; V: TRBV14; J: TRBJ2-1; size: NA; D: TRBD2
CDR3: CASSSQTSGANEQFF; DNA: TGTGCCAGCAGTTCGCAAACTAGCGGAGCCAATGAGCAGTTCTTC; V: TRBV6-2/TRBV6-3; J: TRBJ2-1; size: few; D: TRBD2
CDR3: CASSTLLAGGSYEQYF; DNA: TGTGCCAGCAGTACCTTGCTAGCGGGAGGGTCCTACGAGCAGTACTTC; V: TRBV6-5; J: TRBJ2-7; size: NA; D: TRBD2
CDR3: CSAIPHNRGASDEKLFF; DNA: TGCAGTGCGATCCCTCATAACCGGGGGGCTTCGGATGAAAAACTGTTTTTT; V: TRBV20-1; J: TRBJ1-4; size: few; D: NA
CDR3: CASRLGVSEQYF; DNA: TGTGCCAGCAGACTAGGGGTGAGCGAGCAGTACTTC; V: TRBV13; J: TRBJ2-7; size: once; D: NA
CDR3: CSAPLAGRTDTQYF; DNA: TGCAGTGCACCACTAGCGGGTCGAACAGATACGCAGTATTTT; V: TRBV20-1; J: TRBJ2-3; size: NA; D: TRBD2
CDR3: CASSVSIGTETGELFF; DNA: TGTGCCAGCAGCGTCTCGATAGGGACAGAGACCGGGGAGCTGTTTTTT; V: TRBV7-2; J: TRBJ2-2; size: NA; D: TRBD1
CDR3: CATSSPEYGVSNQPQHF; DNA: TGTGCCACCAGCAGCCCTGAGTACGGAGTTAGCAATCAGCCCCAGCATTTT; V: TRBV15; J: TRBJ1-5; size: few; D: NA
CDR3: CASSLVGGWGTEAFF; DNA: TGCGCCAGCAGCTTGGTTGGGGGCTGGGGCACTGAAGCTTTCTTT; V: TRBV5-1; J: TRBJ1-1; size: NA; D: NA
CDR3: CASSSTGGISEKLFF; DNA: TGTGCCAGCAGCTCAACAGGGGGCATAAGTGAAAAACTGTTTTTT; V: TRBV7-2; J: TRBJ1-4; size: few; D: TRBD1
CDR3: CSVGPNWTQYF; DNA: TGCAGCGTCGGCCCAAATTGGACGCAGTATTTT; V: TRBV29-1; J: TRBJ2-3; size: few; D: NA
CDR3: CASSPPLAGVNTGELFF; DNA: TGTGCCAGCAGCCCTCCGCTAGCGGGGGTGAACACCGGGGAGCTGTTTTTT; V: TRBV3-1; J: TRBJ2-2; size: few; D: TRBD2
CDR3: CASSQEDSTFYGYTF; DNA: TGCGCCAGCAGCCAAGAGGACAGCACCTTCTATGGCTACACCTTC; V: TRBV4-3; J: TRBJ1-2; size: NA; D: NA
CDR3: CASSLFVGTENYGYTF; DNA: TGTGCCAGCAGCTTATTTGTTGGGACAGAAAACTATGGCTACACCTTC; V: TRBV7-9; J: TRBJ1-2; size: NA; D: TRBD1
CDR3: CASSLSGGMNTEAFF; DNA: TGTGCCAGCAGTTTATCTGGGGGTATGAACACTGAAGCTTTCTTT; V: TRBV27; J: TRBJ1-1; size: NA; D: NA
CDR3: CASSPLAGVIDEQFF; DNA: TGTGCCAGCAGTCCACTAGCGGGAGTGATCGATGAGCAGTTCTTC; V: TRBV12-3/TRBV12-4; J: TRBJ2-1; size: NA; D: TRBD2
CDR3: CASSSGLAGVRTDTQYF; DNA: TGTGCCAGCAGCTCGGGACTAGCGGGAGTAAGGACAGATACGCAGTATTTT; V: TRBV7-9; J: TRBJ2-3; size: few; D: TRBD2